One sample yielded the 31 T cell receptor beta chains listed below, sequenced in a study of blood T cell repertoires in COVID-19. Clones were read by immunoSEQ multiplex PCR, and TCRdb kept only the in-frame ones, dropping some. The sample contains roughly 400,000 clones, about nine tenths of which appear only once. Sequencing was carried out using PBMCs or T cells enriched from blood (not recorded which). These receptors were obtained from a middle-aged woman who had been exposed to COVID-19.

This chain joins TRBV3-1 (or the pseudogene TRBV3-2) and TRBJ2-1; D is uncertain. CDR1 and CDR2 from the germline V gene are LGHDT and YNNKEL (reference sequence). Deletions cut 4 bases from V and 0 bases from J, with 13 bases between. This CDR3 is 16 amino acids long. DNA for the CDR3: TGTGCCAGCAGCCTGATAGGAGAAAGCTCCTACAATGAGCAGTTCTTC. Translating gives CASSLIGESSYNEQFF.

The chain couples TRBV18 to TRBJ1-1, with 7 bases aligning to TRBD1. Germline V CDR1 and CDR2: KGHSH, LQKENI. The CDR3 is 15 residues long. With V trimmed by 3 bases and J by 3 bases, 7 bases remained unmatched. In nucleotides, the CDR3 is TGTGCCAGCTCACCCCCAGGGGGTGCGGACACTGAAGCTTTCTTT. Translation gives CASSPPGGADTEAFF.

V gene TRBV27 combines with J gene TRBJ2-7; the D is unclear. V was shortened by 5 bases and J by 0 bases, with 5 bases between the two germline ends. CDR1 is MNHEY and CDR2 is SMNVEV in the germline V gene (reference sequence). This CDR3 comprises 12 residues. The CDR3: CASSPNSYEQYF. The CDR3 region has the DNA TGTGCCAGCAGTCCAAACTCCTACGAGCAGTACTTC.

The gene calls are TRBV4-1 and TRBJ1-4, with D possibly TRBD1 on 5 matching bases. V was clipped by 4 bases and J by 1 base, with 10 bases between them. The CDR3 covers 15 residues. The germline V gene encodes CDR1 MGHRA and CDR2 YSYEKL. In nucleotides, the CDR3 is TGCGCCAGCAGCCCAGGGCAGGGAACTAATGAAAAACTGTTTTTT. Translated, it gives CASSPGQGTNEKLFF.

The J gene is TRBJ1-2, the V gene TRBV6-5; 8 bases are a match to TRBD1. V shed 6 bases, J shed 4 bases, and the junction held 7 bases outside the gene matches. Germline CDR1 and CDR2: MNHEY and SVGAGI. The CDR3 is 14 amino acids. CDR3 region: CASSAGQGLYGYTF. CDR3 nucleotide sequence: TGTGCCAGCAGCGCAGGACAGGGCCTCTATGGCTACACCTTC.

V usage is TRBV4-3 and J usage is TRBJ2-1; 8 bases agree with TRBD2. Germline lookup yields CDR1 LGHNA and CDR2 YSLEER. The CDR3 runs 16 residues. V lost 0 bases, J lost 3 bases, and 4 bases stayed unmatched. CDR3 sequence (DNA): TGCGCCAGCAGCCAAGATCTAAGCGGGAGCTACAATGAGCAGTTCTTC. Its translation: CASSQDLSGSYNEQFF.

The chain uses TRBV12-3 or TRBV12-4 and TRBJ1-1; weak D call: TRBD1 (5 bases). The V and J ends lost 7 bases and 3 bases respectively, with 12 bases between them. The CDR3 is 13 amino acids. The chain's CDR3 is CASTPWGDTEAFF. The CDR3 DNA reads TGTGCCAGCACGCCATGGGGGGACACTGAAGCTTTCTTT.

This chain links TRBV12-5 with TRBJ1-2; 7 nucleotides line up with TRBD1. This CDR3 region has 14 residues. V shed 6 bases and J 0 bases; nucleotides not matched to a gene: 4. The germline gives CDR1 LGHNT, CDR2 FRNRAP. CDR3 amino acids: CASGTTGSNYGYTF. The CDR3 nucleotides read TGTGCTAGTGGAACGACAGGGTCTAACTATGGCTACACCTTC.

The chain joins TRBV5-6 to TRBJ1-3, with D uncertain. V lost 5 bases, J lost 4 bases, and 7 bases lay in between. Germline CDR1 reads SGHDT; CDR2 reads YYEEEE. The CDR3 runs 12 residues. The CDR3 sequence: CASSLGGNTIYF. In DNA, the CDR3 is TGTGCCAGCAGTCTCGGGGGAAACACCATATATTTT.

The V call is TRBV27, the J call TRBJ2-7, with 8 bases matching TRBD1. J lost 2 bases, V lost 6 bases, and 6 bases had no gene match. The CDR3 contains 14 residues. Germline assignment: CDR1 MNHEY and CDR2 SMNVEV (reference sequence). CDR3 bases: TGTGCCAGCAGGCTGGGGACAGGACCCTACGAGCAGTACTTC. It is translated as CASRLGTGPYEQYF.

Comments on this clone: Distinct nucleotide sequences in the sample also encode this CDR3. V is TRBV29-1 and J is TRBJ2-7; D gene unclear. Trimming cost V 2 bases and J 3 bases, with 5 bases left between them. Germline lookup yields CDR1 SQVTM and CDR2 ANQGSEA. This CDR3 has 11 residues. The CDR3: CSVETVYEQYF. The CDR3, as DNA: TGCAGCGTTGAAACAGTCTACGAGCAGTACTTC.

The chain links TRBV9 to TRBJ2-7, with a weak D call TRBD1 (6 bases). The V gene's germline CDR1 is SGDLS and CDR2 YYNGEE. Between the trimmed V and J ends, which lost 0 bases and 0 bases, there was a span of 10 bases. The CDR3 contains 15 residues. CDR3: CASSVEAGVSYEQYF. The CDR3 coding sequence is TGTGCCAGCAGCGTAGAGGCAGGGGTCTCCTACGAGCAGTACTTC.

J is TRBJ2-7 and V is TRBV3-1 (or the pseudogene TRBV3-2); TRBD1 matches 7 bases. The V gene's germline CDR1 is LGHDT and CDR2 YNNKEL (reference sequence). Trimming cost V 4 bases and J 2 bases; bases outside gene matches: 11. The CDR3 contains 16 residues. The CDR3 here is CASSRPRQGVTYEQYF. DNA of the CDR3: TGTGCCAGCAGCCGCCCAAGACAGGGAGTAACCTACGAGCAGTACTTC.

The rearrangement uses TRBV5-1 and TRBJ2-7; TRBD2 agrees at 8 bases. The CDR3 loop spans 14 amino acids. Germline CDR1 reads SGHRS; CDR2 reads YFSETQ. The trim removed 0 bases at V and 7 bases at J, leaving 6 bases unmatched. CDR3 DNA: TGCGCCAGCAGCTTGGTTCCGGCGGGGGGAGAGCAGTACTTC. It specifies CASSLVPAGGEQYF.

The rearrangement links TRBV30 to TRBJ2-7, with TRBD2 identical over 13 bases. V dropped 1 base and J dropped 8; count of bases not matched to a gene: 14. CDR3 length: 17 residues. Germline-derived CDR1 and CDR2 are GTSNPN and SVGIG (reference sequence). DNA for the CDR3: TGTGCCTGGAGTGGGGGGACTAGCGGGGACTCCTACGCGAAGCAGTACTTC. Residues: CAWSGGTSGDSYAKQYF.

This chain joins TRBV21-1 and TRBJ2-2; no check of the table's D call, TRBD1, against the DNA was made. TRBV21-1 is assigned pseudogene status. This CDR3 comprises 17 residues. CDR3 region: CASPYGQGPCEHRGAVF. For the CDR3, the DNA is TGTGCCAGCCCCTACGGGCAGGGGCCCTGCGAACACCGGGGAGCTGTTTTT.

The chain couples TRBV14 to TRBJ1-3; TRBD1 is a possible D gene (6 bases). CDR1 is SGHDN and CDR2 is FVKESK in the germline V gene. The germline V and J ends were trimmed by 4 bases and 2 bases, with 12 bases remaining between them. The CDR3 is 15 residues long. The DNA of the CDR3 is TGTGCCAGCAGCCCTACAGGGTTCCCTGGAAACACCATATATTTT. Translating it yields CASSPTGFPGNTIYF.

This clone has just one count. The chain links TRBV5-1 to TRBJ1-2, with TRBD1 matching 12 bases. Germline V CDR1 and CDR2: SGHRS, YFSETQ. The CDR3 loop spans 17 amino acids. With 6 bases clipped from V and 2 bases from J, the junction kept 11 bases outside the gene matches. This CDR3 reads CASTPGTGGATNYGYTF. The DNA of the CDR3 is TGCGCCAGCACCCCCGGGACAGGGGGCGCAACAAACTATGGCTACACCTTC.

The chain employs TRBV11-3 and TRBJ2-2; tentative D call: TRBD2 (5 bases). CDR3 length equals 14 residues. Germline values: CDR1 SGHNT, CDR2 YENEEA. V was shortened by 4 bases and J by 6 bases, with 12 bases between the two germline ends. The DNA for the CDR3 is TGTGCCAGCAGCTCATCAGGAGCGGCCGGGGAGCTGTTTTTT. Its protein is CASSSSGAAGELFF. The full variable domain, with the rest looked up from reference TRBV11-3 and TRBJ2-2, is EAGVVQSPRYKIIEKKQPVAFWCNPISGHNTLYWYLQNLGQGPELLIRYENEEAVDDSQLPKDRFSAERLKGVDSTLKIQPAELGDSAVYLCASSSSGAAGELFFGEGSRLTVL.

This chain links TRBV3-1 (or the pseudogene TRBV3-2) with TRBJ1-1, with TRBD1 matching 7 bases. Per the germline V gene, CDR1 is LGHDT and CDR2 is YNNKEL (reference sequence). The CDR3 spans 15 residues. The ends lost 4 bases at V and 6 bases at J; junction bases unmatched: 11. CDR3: CASSPRQGTHAEAFF. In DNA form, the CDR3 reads TGTGCCAGCAGCCCCCGACAGGGAACTCATGCTGAAGCTTTCTTT.

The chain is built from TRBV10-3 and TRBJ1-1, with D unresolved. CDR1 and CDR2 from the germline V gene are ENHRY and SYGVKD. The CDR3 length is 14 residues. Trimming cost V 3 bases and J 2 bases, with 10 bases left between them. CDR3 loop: CAISDPRRNTEAFF. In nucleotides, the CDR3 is TGTGCCATCAGTGACCCGCGGCGAAACACTGAAGCTTTCTTT.

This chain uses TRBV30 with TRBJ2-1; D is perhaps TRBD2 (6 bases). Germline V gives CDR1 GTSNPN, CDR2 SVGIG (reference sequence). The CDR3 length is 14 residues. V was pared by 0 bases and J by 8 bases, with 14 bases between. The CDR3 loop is CAWSVELARHEQFF. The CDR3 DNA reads TGTGCCTGGAGTGTAGAGCTAGCGAGGCATGAGCAGTTCTTC.

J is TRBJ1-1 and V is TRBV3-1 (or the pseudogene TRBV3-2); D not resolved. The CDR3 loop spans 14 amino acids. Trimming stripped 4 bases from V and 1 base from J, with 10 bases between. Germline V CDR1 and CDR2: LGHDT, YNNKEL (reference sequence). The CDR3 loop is CASSRGKGNTEAFF. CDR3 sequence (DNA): TGTGCCAGCAGCCGAGGGAAGGGGAACACTGAAGCTTTCTTT.

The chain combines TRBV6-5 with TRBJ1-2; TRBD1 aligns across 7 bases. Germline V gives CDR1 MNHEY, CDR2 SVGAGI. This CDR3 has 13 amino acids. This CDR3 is CATGESSNYGYTF. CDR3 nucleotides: TGTGCTACAGGGGAGTCCTCTAACTATGGCTACACCTTC.

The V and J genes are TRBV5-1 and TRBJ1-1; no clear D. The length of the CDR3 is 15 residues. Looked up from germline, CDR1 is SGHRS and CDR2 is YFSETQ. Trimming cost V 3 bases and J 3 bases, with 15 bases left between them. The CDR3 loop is CASSSQEGRDTEAFF. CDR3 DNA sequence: TGCGCCAGCAGCTCCCAAGAGGGAAGGGACACTGAAGCTTTCTTT.

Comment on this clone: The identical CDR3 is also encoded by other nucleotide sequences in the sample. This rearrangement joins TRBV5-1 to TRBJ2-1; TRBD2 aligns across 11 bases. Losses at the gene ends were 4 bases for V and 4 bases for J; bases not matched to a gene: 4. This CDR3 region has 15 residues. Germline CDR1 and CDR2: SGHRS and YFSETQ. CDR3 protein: CASSLGTSGYNEQFF. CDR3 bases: TGCGCCAGCAGCCTAGGGACTAGCGGTTACAATGAGCAGTTCTTC. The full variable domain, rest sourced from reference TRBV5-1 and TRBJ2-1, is KAGVTQTPRYLIKTRGQQVTLSCSPISGHRSVSWYQQTPGQGLQFLFEYFSETQRNKGNFPGRFSGRQFSNSRSEMNVSTLELGDSALYLCASSLGTSGYNEQFFGPGTRLTVL.

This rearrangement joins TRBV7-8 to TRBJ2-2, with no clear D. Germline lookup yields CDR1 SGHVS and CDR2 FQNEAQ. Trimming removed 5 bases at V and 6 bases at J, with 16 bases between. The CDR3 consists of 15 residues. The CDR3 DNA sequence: TGTGCCAGCAGCGCAATCTACGGCAGCGCCGGGGAGCTGTTTTTT. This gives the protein CASSAIYGSAGELFF.

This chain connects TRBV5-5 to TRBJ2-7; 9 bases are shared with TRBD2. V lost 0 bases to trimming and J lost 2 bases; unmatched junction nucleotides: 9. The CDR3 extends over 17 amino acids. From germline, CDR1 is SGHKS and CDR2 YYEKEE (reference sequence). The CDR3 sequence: CASSLGLAGLSTYEQYF. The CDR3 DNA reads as TGTGCCAGCAGCTTGGGGCTAGCGGGGCTGTCAACCTACGAGCAGTACTTC.

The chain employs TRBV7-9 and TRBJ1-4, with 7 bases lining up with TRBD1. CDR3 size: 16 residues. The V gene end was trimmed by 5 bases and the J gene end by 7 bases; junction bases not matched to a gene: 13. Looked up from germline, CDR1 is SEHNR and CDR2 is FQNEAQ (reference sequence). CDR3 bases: TGTGCCAGCAGCCGCGGACAGGCCACATCACGTGAAAAACTGTTTTTT. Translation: CASSRGQATSREKLFF.

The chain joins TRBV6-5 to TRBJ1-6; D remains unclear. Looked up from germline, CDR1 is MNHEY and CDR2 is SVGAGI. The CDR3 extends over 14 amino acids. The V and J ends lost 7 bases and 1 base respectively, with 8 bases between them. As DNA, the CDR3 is TGTGCCAGCACTTCGGGATCCTATAATTCACCCCTCCACTTT. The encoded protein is CASTSGSYNSPLHF.

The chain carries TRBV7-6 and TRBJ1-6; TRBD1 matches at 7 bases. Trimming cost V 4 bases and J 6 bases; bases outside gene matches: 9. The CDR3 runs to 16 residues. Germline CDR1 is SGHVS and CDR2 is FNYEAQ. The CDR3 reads CASSSYNDRANSPLHF. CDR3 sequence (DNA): TGTGCCAGCAGCTCCTATAATGACAGGGCTAATTCACCCCTCCACTTT.